The 20 T cell receptor beta chains given below trace back to one sample, sequenced in a study of beta chain features in type 1 diabetes. The entirety of the isolated RNA underwent reverse transcription, so expressed TCRB transcripts were sequenced. Sequencing was performed with immunoSEQ multiplex PCR; in TCRdb, only in-frame clones are kept and a portion is missing. The sample lists just over 450,000 clones, 30% occurring once. Source material: naive CD4+ T cells from blood. These receptors were collected from a man between 18 and 35 years old in good health.

This clone has only a few counts. The J gene is TRBJ2-1, the V gene TRBV6-6, with TRBD2 as a possible D gene (5 bases). Trimming removed 5 bases at V and 4 bases at J, with 18 bases between. Germline CDR1 reads MNHNY; CDR2 reads SVGAGI (reference sequence). The CDR3 runs to 16 residues. CDR3 DNA sequence: TGTGCCAGCAGTCACCGCGTAAGGACGGGGTACAATGAGCAGTTCTTC. This gives the protein CASSHRVRTGYNEQFF.

This clone was seen more than once but under ten times. The chain is built from TRBV7-9 and TRBJ2-3; 12 bases map to TRBD1. Germline V gene lookup returns CDR1 SEHNR and CDR2 FQNEAQ (reference sequence). The CDR3 runs to 15 residues. Losses at the gene ends were 6 bases for V and 4 bases for J; bases not matched to a gene: 5. CDR3 amino acids: CASSPGTGGPDTQYF. CDR3 nucleotide sequence: TGTGCCAGCAGTCCCGGGACAGGGGGCCCAGATACGCAGTATTTT.

The genes are TRBV29-1 and TRBJ2-7; 10 positions match TRBD2. The trim removed 4 bases at V and 3 bases at J, leaving 6 bases unmatched. Germline lookup yields CDR1 SQVTM and CDR2 ANQGSEA. The length of the CDR3 is 14 residues. CDR3 residues: CSVGPSGSFYEQYF. CDR3 nucleotides: TGCAGCGTTGGTCCTAGCGGGAGTTTCTACGAGCAGTACTTC.

V is TRBV30 and J is TRBJ1-2; 9 bases are shared with TRBD1. Trimming removed 2 bases from V and 4 bases from J; junction bases left unmatched: 5. The CDR3 consists of 14 residues. Looked up from germline, CDR1 is GTSNPN and CDR2 is SVGIG (reference sequence). The CDR3 DNA reads TGTGCCTGGAGTCGGGACAGGGATCTCTATGGCTACACCTTC. This codes for CAWSRDRDLYGYTF. The entire variable domain, with the rest obtained from reference TRBV30 and TRBJ1-2, is as follows: SQTIHQWPATLVQPVGSPLSLECTVEGTSNPNLYWYRQAAGRGLQLLFYSVGIGQISSEVPQNLSASRPQDRQFILSSKKLLLSDSGFYLCAWSRDRDLYGYTFGSGTRLTVV.

This clone was seen more than once but under ten times. Other DNA sequences in this specimen translate into the identical CDR3. The chain has TRBV7-2 and TRBJ2-7, with TRBD1 matching 9 bases. Germline lookup yields CDR1 SGHTA and CDR2 FQGNSA. This CDR3 is built from 14 residues. V shed 5 bases and J 2 bases; nucleotides not matched to a gene: 4. CDR3 DNA: TGTGCCAGCAGCCCGACAGGGGGTCCCTACGAGCAGTACTTC. Its protein is CASSPTGGPYEQYF.

The chain joins TRBV28 to TRBJ2-7; D might be TRBD2 (6 bases). Germline values: CDR1 MDHEN, CDR2 SYDVKM. The CDR3 sequence is 15 residues long. V was cut by 4 bases and J by 2 bases, with 15 bases left in between. The CDR3 DNA is TGTGCCAGCAGTTCCCCCGGGACTGGGCCCTACGAGCAGTACTTC. Its protein is CASSSPGTGPYEQYF.

The chain combines TRBV28 with TRBJ2-2, with D perhaps given as TRBD1 or TRBD2 (5 bases each). Trimming cost V 4 bases and J 0 bases, with 18 bases left between them. The CDR3 runs 18 residues. Germline V gene sequence: CDR1 MDHEN, CDR2 SYDVKM. The CDR3 DNA reads as TGTGCCAGCAGTTATGGGGGTCTCTATCTATCGAACACCGGGGAGCTGTTTTTT. Protein product: CASSYGGLYLSNTGELFF. The full variable domain, in which reference TRBV28 and TRBJ2-2 provide the parts outside the CDR3, is DVKVTQSSRYLVKRTGEKVFLECVQDMDHENMFWYRQDPGLGLRLIYFSYDVKMKEKGDIPEGYSVSREKKERFSLILESASTNQTSMYLCASSYGGLYLSNTGELFFGEGSRLTVL.

This clone has just a few counts. This chain uses TRBV7-9 with TRBJ2-7; D possibly uses TRBD1 or TRBD2 (5 bases each). The germline V gene encodes CDR1 SEHNR and CDR2 FQNEAQ (reference sequence). The CDR3 consists of 15 residues. Trimming removed 1 base at V and 0 bases at J, with 10 bases between. For the CDR3, the DNA is TGTGCCAGCAGCTTAGACGGGGCCAGCTCCTACGAGCAGTACTTC. The encoded protein is CASSLDGASSYEQYF. Supplemented by reference TRBV7-9 and TRBJ2-7, the full variable domain reads DTGVSQNPRHKITKRGQNVTFRCDPISEHNRLYWYRQTLGQGPEFLTYFQNEAQLEKSRLLSDRFSAERPKGSFSTLEIQRTEQGDSAMYLCASSLDGASSYEQYFGPGTRLTVT.

In its sample, this clone was seen a few times. The rearrangement uses TRBV7-2 and TRBJ2-1; 13 bases line up with TRBD2. This CDR3 spans 15 amino acids. V was pared by 8 bases and J by 11 bases, with 12 bases of the junction left unmatched. CDR1 and CDR2 (germline): SGHTA, FQGNSA. The CDR3 sequence is CASLPITGLAGKQFF. The CDR3 DNA reads as TGTGCCAGCCTACCGATTACGGGACTAGCGGGAAAGCAGTTCTTC.

The rearrangement uses TRBV27 and TRBJ2-2; D may be TRBD1 or TRBD2 (5 bases each). The germline CDR1 and CDR2 sequences are MNHEY and SMNVEV (reference sequence). The CDR3 runs to 15 residues. Trimming took 6 bases from V and 1 from J, leaving 12 bases between them. CDR3: CASRPGRVNTGELFF. The CDR3 nucleotides read TGTGCCAGCAGACCGGGACGTGTGAACACCGGGGAGCTGTTTTTT.

The chain employs TRBV6-1 and TRBJ2-1, with 8 bases matching TRBD1. Germline V gene data show CDR1 as MNHNS and CDR2 as SASEGT. The J segment lost 8 bases and the V segment lost 3 bases, leaving 18 bases of the junction unmatched. This CDR3 contains 18 residues. As DNA, the CDR3 is TGTGCCAGCAGTGATTCTCTAGTATCAGGGGGCGTAAATGATGAGCAGTTCTTC. Protein: CASSDSLVSGGVNDEQFF.

This clone was detected once. The V gene is TRBV15, the J gene TRBJ2-1; D remains unclear. The V end was cut by 8 bases, the J end by 8 bases, with 13 bases between. Germline CDR1 is LNHNV and CDR2 is YYDKDF (reference sequence). This CDR3 has 12 residues. The CDR3 DNA reads as TGTGCCACCCTAGTGGGTCGGGATGAGCAGTTCTTC. Its translation is CATLVGRDEQFF.

The CDR3 region has the DNA TGCGCCAGCAGCGAAGGGGACAGGGGCAACGAGCAGTACTTC. It yields the protein CASSEGDRGNEQYF. The V call is TRBV5-1, the J call TRBJ2-7, with TRBD1 identical over 10 bases. V was clipped by 4 bases and J by 5 bases; unmatched bases: 6. CDR3 length: 14 residues. Germline lookup yields CDR1 SGHRS and CDR2 YFSETQ.

This clone was recorded a few times. The V gene is TRBV7-6, the J gene TRBJ2-6, with D hard to call. The ends were cut back, 1 base at V and 0 bases at J, with 4 bases in the middle. Germline V lookup: CDR1 SGHVS, CDR2 FNYEAQ. CDR3 length equals 15 residues. The CDR3 DNA reads TGTGCCAGCAGCTTAGGCCTCTCTGGGGCCAACGTCCTGACTTTC. Amino acid sequence: CASSLGLSGANVLTF.

The chain is built from TRBV7-2 and TRBJ1-2, with D maybe TRBD1 (5 bases). The CDR3 has 14 amino acids. Germline CDR1 is SGHTA and CDR2 is FQGNSA. Deletions cut 1 base from V and 4 bases from J, with 10 bases between. CDR3 DNA sequence: TGTGCCAGCAGCTTAGACGGGGGTAGCTATGGCTACACCTTC. Translation: CASSLDGGSYGYTF.

This clone was seen only a few times. The J gene is TRBJ2-5, the V gene TRBV29-1; 7 nucleotides match TRBD2. The CDR3 is 12 residues long. Looked up from germline, CDR1 is SQVTM and CDR2 is ANQGSEA. The V and J ends lost 5 bases and 5 bases, in that order; junction bases with no gene match: 5. For the CDR3, the DNA is TGCAGCGTTTCGGACGGGAGGGAGACCCAGTACTTC. It is translated as CSVSDGRETQYF.

The chain is built from TRBV7-4 and TRBJ2-7, with TRBD1 matching over 7 bases. CDR3 length: 16 amino acids. Germline assignment: CDR1 SGHVT and CDR2 SQSDAQ. J was trimmed by 7 bases and V by 4 bases; bases with no gene match: 16. The CDR3 region has the DNA TGTGCCAGCAGCTGGGGGACAGACCCTCCTATGAGAGAGCAGTACTTC. Protein sequence: CASSWGTDPPMREQYF.

This clone was found a few times. The V and J genes are TRBV11-2 and TRBJ2-2; maybe TRBD1 (6 bases). Germline V lookup: CDR1 SGHAT, CDR2 FQNNGV. Trimming removed 4 bases from V and 3 bases from J, with 9 bases in between. The length of the CDR3 is 14 residues. The CDR3 reads CASSSDRHTGELFF. The CDR3 nucleotides read TGTGCCAGCAGCTCGGACAGACACACCGGGGAGCTGTTTTTT.

The chain employs TRBV30 and TRBJ2-7; 8 nucleotides line up with TRBD2. Germline V CDR1 and CDR2: GTSNPN, SVGIG (reference sequence). The J segment lost 4 bases and the V segment lost 5 bases, leaving 7 bases of the junction unmatched. The CDR3 is 13 amino acids. The CDR3 coding sequence is TGTGCCTGGGCCCCGGGACTAGGGTACGAGCAGTACTTC. This codes for CAWAPGLGYEQYF.

This clone was counted only a few times. This sequence joins TRBV29-1 and TRBJ1-2; 12 nucleotides agree with TRBD1. The CDR3 runs to 15 residues. Trimming cost V 4 bases and J 6 bases; bases outside gene matches: 9. Germline CDR1 SQVTM, CDR2 ANQGSEA. CDR3 in amino acids: CSVGPSGTGGDGYTF. In DNA form, the CDR3 reads TGCAGCGTTGGACCCTCCGGGACAGGGGGCGATGGCTACACCTTC.